The source of this T cell receptor beta chain is a study of regulatory T cells in long-lasting Graves disease (dated by TCRdb to the early 2020s). Looking at the study overall: In the newly diagnosed Graves' disease group, patients had been taking antithyroid drugs for less than 3 months. Peripheral blood TCR sequencing and RNA sequencing compared persistent Graves' disease patients with newly diagnosed Graves' disease patients. The study was registered as a clinical trial and conducted in China. A total of roughly 33 samples underwent TCR sequencing: some 13 from persistent and roughly 20 from newly diagnosed Graves' disease patients.

What the research found in general, with its limitations: TRBV28, TRBJ1-2 and TRBJ2-5 were preferentially used in persistent disease, while TRBV20-1 and TRBJ2-1 were favored in newly diagnosed disease. The study examined only peripheral blood because the primary lesion, thyroid tissue, could not be accessed. Patients with persistent disease shared more public clonotypes (around 2,500) than newly diagnosed patients did (nearly 1,000). Only the TCR beta chain was sequenced and analyzed. As a limitation, the authors acknowledged that the small sample size may reduce accuracy. Compared with newly diagnosed patients, persistent Graves' disease patients had lower TCR Shannon entropy and fewer highly expanded clones, which suggests clonal expansion.

This clonotype was counted at least ten times. No cognate antigen has been identified for it. Per-nucleotide qualities are absent, and no much larger clonotype sits a single base away. CDR1 and CDR2 (DFQATT, SNEGSKA) derive from the germline V gene (reference sequence). The CDR3 has 18 amino acids, counting the end cysteine and phenylalanine. The kept DNA is CDR3 alone, 54 bases in frame from the first base. V and J are truncated by 0 bases and 2 bases respectively, leaving an intervening sequence of 23 bases. The library relied on multiplex PCR. Sequencing used an Illumina HiSeq 4000. To build TCR beta libraries, CDR3 regions were amplified by Arm-PCR using iRepertoire HTBI primers. Before sequencing, the PCR products went through gel purification. In the paper's pipeline: A total of some 65 TRBV and about 13 TRBJ segments were identified across samples and were used for gene usage analysis of CDR3 amino acid clonotypes. Filtered high-quality paired reads were merged into contigs using COPE and FqMerger. BLAST was used to align contigs to IMGT TRBV, TRBD and TRBJ reference genes, and CDR3 was defined according to IMGT. Clonotypes above 0.1% frequency were classified as highly expanded clones. Shannon entropy served as the measure of repertoire diversity, while the Gini coefficient captured V-J evenness. Public clonotypes were defined as clonotypes shared by more than one individual. TCRdb ran its own pipeline on the public reads, namely fastp trimming at Q25 and MiXCR clone calling, and kept in-frame beta chains. Every distinct CDR3 protein forms one entry, paired with its most common genes and DNA. TCRdb assigned the V and J calls; the authors' analysis was not used. The sample profile shows approximately 360,000 distinct CDR3 sequences; about an eighth of them were found once. Approximately 17% of the sample rests with the top ten.

According to the study, the label for this sample's time point signals: newly diagnosed GD, antithyroid drugs for less than 3 months. RNA was extracted from PBMCs in TRIzol for both TCR sequencing and RNA sequencing. The diagnosis of Graves' disease followed American Thyroid Association guidelines. Patients for the study were recruited at an endocrinology department in Xi'an, China. From each patient, nine milliliters of peripheral blood was collected into an EDTA anticoagulant tube. Ficoll Paque Plus density gradient separation was used to isolate PBMCs, and no additional T cell sorting was done. An Agilent 2100 Bioanalyzer and agarose gel were used to assess RNA quality, and a NanoDrop 2000 was used to measure RNA concentration. The same sample was also studied in work on T cells in Graves' hyperthyroidism and ophthalmopathy. From that second study: Stable Graves' hyperthyroidism was defined as no progression to ophthalmopathy during 18 months of follow-up. The hyperthyroidism patients were between 18 and 65 years old and newly diagnosed, with a disease duration of less than 2 months. Patients with uncontrolled infections, other autoimmune diseases, pregnancy or lactation were excluded. Diagnoses were based on clinical symptoms, serum thyroxine and TRAb, thyroid ultrasound and orbital computed tomography. The first round of RT-PCR for the TCR CDR3 was performed with the HTBI primer set and the Qiagen OneStep RT-PCR kit. Most expanded thyroid clonotypes (frequency above 0.001) were also found in blood, which suggests that blood repertoires may mirror thyroid immune responses. A model built on a 13 V-J signature distinguished ophthalmopathy from stable hyperthyroidism, reaching 87.88% sensitivity and approximately 81% specificity in cross-validation and 80%/75% in testing. In validation, progression to ophthalmopathy was predicted by the model with around 71% sensitivity and around 76% specificity, a median of approximately 7.1 months before onset. To identify TCR V-J signatures that set the groups apart, the researchers used a discovery cohort of 100 or so patients, made up of 43 with Graves' ophthalmopathy and 57 with stable Graves' hyperthyroidism. An independent validation cohort of under 20 hyperthyroidism patients and 15 or so patients who later progressed to ophthalmopathy tested prospective prediction of ophthalmopathy. The 90 to 100 discovery patients were randomly divided into training and test sets at a 7:3 ratio. In addition, the study compared T-cell repertoires in thyroid tissue and in blood from roughly 6 Graves' hyperthyroidism patients. Once sampling was done, hyperthyroidism patients were given methimazole at a starting dose of 30 mg daily, whereas ophthalmopathy patients were given high-dose intravenous methylprednisolone. Libraries were constructed in a second round of multiplex PCR, after which size selection and purification were carried out. Sequencing of the libraries was done on an Illumina HiSeq2000 using paired-end 100 bp reads. SOAPnuke was used to process the raw data, with reads discarded if the reads contained adapters or uncalled bases, had a mean Phred below 15, or lacked an exact constant-primer or identifier match. COPE v1.2.5 was used to merge high-quality paired reads, and clonotypes were defined as unique nucleotide sequences. MiTCR v1.1 was used to align the clonotypes against IMGT TRBV, TRBD and TRBJ reference segments. Only V-J combinations with frequency above 0.0001, covering 99% to 99.2% of repertoires, were analysed. A TCS score was defined as the ratio of F50 (clonal expansion) to E x V (chaos), with BLOSUM62-based TCRdist applied between CDR3 peptides within each V-J. Welch's t-statistics and random forest reduced several hundred V-J features to 10 to 15, which were used in a naive Bayes classifier (R e1071). Sample size was not statistically predetermined, and investigators were not blinded to group allocation. According to the paper, TCR Vbeta CDR3 sequencing was carried out on about 140 peripheral blood samples, which came from under 50 ophthalmopathy, 70 to 80 hyperthyroidism and roughly 17 progressor patients.

The receptor chain draws on TRBV20-1 and TRBJ2-7; TRBD2 is a weak D gene call, 6 bases matching. Material: peripheral blood mononuclear cells (PBMCs), obtained at new diagnosis, from a patient treated with antithyroid drugs. The sequence was obtained from a woman aged 18 to 35 with Graves disease. Donor details come from another sample of the same person, matched by shared clones. DNA sequence: TGCAGTGCTAGAGATCTGGGACCCAACGCAGCGGGCCCCTACGAGCAGTACTTC. This is translated as CSARDLGPNAAGPYEQYF.